This T cell receptor beta chain was sequenced in a study of T cell responses to AZD1222 COVID-19 vaccine. Study findings and constraints: CD4 TCRs covered the whole spike, strongest at regions 160-218 and 743-854. Donors were mostly white British, more females; clonal diversity possibly underestimated.

Turning to this clone: Its target is not known.

This CDR3 is 15 amino acids long. After removal of 5 bases from V and 4 bases from J, the junction contained 6 bases not matched to a gene. Germline CDR1 and CDR2: MNHEY and SVGEGT. Method: immunoSEQ multiplex PCR; TCRdb's copy keeps in-frame clones and lacks some. The sample lists 90,000 to 120,000 clones; 80% to 90% were seen once. The sequence derives from an adult in good health. The chain couples TRBV6-2 or TRBV6-3 to TRBJ2-3, with 10 bases matching TRBD1. The sequencing here drew on peripheral blood, taken on day 0 of AZD1222 vaccination. The CDR3 DNA is TGTGCCAGCAGTCGAGACAGGGGGCTAGCAGATACGCAGTATTTT. Translated, it gives CASSRDRGLADTQYF.